These 30 T cell receptor beta chains were all obtained from the same sample, sequenced in a study of breast tumors, draining lymph nodes, adjacent tissues listed by TCRdb under 2016. The library was obtained by multiplex PCR. The instrument was an Illumina HiSeq 2000. TCRdb reprocessing: public reads trimmed at Q25 with fastp, clones called with MiXCR, in-frame beta chains kept. Identical CDR3 proteins give one entry, which carries the most common genes and DNA. Within this sample are fewer than 7,500 distinct CDR3 sequences, with over 40% of them counted one time only. The ten largest clones represent around two fifths of the sample. Sequencing used tumor-adjacent breast tissue. The receptor set was obtained from a female donor with breast cancer. Some clones in this sample may be carry-over from other donors' samples.

This clonotype was detected many times. This chain connects TRBV5-1 to TRBJ2-1; D could derive from TRBD1 or TRBD2 (5 bases each). Germline-derived CDR1 and CDR2 are SGHRS and YFSETQ. This CDR3 contains 16 residues. Trimming removed 0 bases at V and 5 bases at J, with 15 bases between. The CDR3 DNA reads TGCGCCAGCAGCTTGGGGGGTGGGGGTTCCCACAATGAGCAGTTCTTC. It codes for CASSLGGGGSHNEQFF. The full variable domain, completed using reference TRBV5-1 and TRBJ2-1, is KAGVTQTPRYLIKTRGQQVTLSCSPISGHRSVSWYQQTPGQGLQFLFEYFSETQRNKGNFPGRFSGRQFSNSRSEMNVSTLELGDSALYLCASSLGGGGSHNEQFFGPGTRLTVL.

The V call is TRBV30, the J call TRBJ1-1, with D possibly being TRBD1 (5 bases). V gave up 3 bases and J gave up 0 bases, with 8 bases separating them. The CDR3 runs to 13 residues. Looked up from germline, CDR1 is GTSNPN and CDR2 is SVGIG (reference sequence). The CDR3 DNA follows: TGTGCCTGGAGCCGACAGCTGAACACTGAAGCTTTCTTT. This codes for CAWSRQLNTEAFF.

The sample holds many counts of this clonotype. This rearrangement joins TRBV7-9 to TRBJ2-5, with D possibly called TRBD1 or TRBD2 (5 bases each). CDR1 and CDR2 from the germline V gene are SEHNR and FQNEAQ (reference sequence). V dropped 5 bases and J dropped 1 base, with 17 bases sitting between them. The CDR3 length is 16 residues. The CDR3 bases are TGTGCCAGCAGCACCCGAGGGGCGGTGATCCAAGAGACCCAGTACTTC. It encodes CASSTRGAVIQETQYF.

This rearrangement joins TRBV20-1 to TRBJ1-1; TRBD1 aligns across 10 bases. The CDR3 totals 14 residues. Germline CDR1 is DFQATT and CDR2 is SNEGSKA (reference sequence). The V and J ends lost 6 bases and 5 bases, in that order; junction bases with no gene match: 9. CDR3 bases: TGCAGTGCCAGCCCCCAGGACAGGGGGACTGAAGCTTTCTTT. It specifies CSASPQDRGTEAFF.

CDR3 sequence: CASSPRQGATDTQYF. The CDR3, as DNA: TGTGCCAGCAGCCCCCGACAGGGGGCAACAGATACGCAGTATTTT. The chain has TRBV11-3 and TRBJ2-3; 10 bases match TRBD1. Looked up from germline, CDR1 is SGHNT and CDR2 is YENEEA. The CDR3 extends over 15 amino acids. V lost 5 bases, J lost 3 bases, and 5 bases stayed unmatched.

Details on this clonotype: One junction end disagrees with the germline gene, perhaps due to a read error. V and J are TRBV5-4 and TRBJ1-3; 7 bases fit TRBD1. The CDR3 has 13 amino acids. Germline CDR1 reads SGHNT; CDR2 reads YYREEE (reference sequence). In DNA form, the CDR3 reads TGTGCCAGCGAGTTACAGGGGAGAAACACCGTATATTTT. It encodes CASELQGRNTVYF.

In its sample, this clonotype is large. This chain uses TRBV6-5 with TRBJ2-7; 9 nucleotides match TRBD2. Germline CDR1 reads MNHEY; CDR2 reads SVGAGI. The trim removed 0 bases at V and 4 bases at J, leaving 7 bases unmatched. This CDR3 has 16 amino acids. CDR3 nucleotides: TGTGCCAGCAGTTACTCCCCCCGGCTAGCGGGATACGAGCAGTACTTC. It is translated as CASSYSPRLAGYEQYF.

The chain is built from TRBV5-5 and TRBJ2-7; TRBD1 agrees at 11 bases. Losses at the gene ends were 4 bases for V and 6 bases for J; bases not matched to a gene: 6. The CDR3 has 14 residues. CDR1 is SGHKS, CDR2 YYEKEE, per germline (reference sequence). The CDR3 loop is CASSLGQGAREQYF. CDR3 in DNA: TGTGCCAGCAGCCTCGGACAGGGGGCACGCGAGCAGTACTTC.

This clonotype was picked up many times. This chain links TRBV10-1 with TRBJ2-3, with 9 bases lining up with TRBD2. Germline-derived CDR1 and CDR2 are WNHNN and SYGVQD (reference sequence). The J segment lost 4 bases and the V segment lost 10 bases, leaving 12 bases of the junction unmatched. This CDR3 contains 15 residues. The chain's CDR3 is CATTVCGRAPDTQYF. CDR3 DNA sequence: TGCGCCACCACAGTGTGCGGGAGGGCCCCAGATACGCAGTATTTT.

For this clonotype: One end of the junction does not line up with germline, which may come from a read error. This rearrangement joins TRBV12-3 or TRBV12-4 to TRBJ2-7; weak D call: TRBD2 (5 bases). This CDR3 has 14 amino acids. The CDR3 DNA reads as TGTGCCAGCAGTCTAGCCCTAGGGCAATACGAGCGGTACTTC. Its protein product is CASSLALGQYERYF.

By sample share, this clonotype is medium-sized (0.01 to 0.1%). This chain links TRBV9 with TRBJ2-3, with a possible D match to TRBD2 (5 bases). The CDR3 is 13 amino acids. Deletions cut 4 bases from V and 3 bases from J, with 9 bases between. The V gene's germline CDR1 is SGDLS and CDR2 YYNGEE. This CDR3 is CASSRGWTDTQYF. The CDR3 DNA reads TGTGCCAGCAGCCGGGGATGGACAGATACGCAGTATTTT.

This clonotype was detected many times. The V call is TRBV18, the J call TRBJ2-2; D not certain. Germline V gives CDR1 KGHSH, CDR2 LQKENI. Trimming pared 3 bases from V and 7 bases from J, leaving 12 bases between. The CDR3 extends over 14 amino acids. CDR3: CASSPKHGGGELFF. The CDR3 nucleotides read TGTGCCAGCTCACCGAAGCATGGTGGCGGGGAGCTGTTTTTT.

In this sample, this clonotype turned up many times. The chain carries TRBV9 and TRBJ2-7; TRBD1 or TRBD2 may be the D gene (5 bases each). Trimming shortened V by 0 bases and J by 3 bases, and 16 bases separated the two germline ends. The CDR3 is made up of 16 amino acids. The germline V gene has CDR1 SGDLS and CDR2 YYNGEE. CDR3: CASSVEKGSGYYEQYF. Written as DNA, the CDR3 is TGTGCCAGCAGCGTAGAAAAGGGGTCGGGATACTACGAGCAGTACTTC.

This clonotype rates as medium-sized. This sequence joins TRBV2 and TRBJ2-7; D is unclear. This CDR3 is 13 amino acids long. V dropped 3 bases and J dropped 2 bases, with 8 bases sitting between them. Germline values: CDR1 SNHLY, CDR2 FYNNEI. The CDR3 coding sequence is TGTGCCAGCAGTGAGGTGGAACCCTACGAGCAGTACTTC. Protein product: CASSEVEPYEQYF.

This clonotype is labeled as medium-sized. The chain employs TRBV7-3 and TRBJ2-7; 12 nucleotides align to TRBD2. In germline, CDR1 is SGHTA, CDR2 FQGTGA. Trimming at V came to 0 bases and at J to 4 bases, leaving 7 bases not matched to a gene. The CDR3 sequence is 17 residues long. The CDR3 nucleotides are TGTGCCAGCAGCTTAACGTCCCTAGCGGGAGGGCCTTACGAGCAGTACTTC. Its protein product is CASSLTSLAGGPYEQYF.

This chain links TRBV28 with TRBJ2-5; D remains unclear. The germline CDR1 and CDR2 sequences are MDHEN and SYDVKM. Trimming pared 8 bases from V and 2 bases from J, leaving 15 bases between. This CDR3 is built from 14 residues. The CDR3 DNA reads TGTGCCAGCGCTGTCCAAGAAATTCAAGAGACCCAGTACTTC. It specifies CASAVQEIQETQYF.

By its share, this clonotype is medium-sized. The rearrangement uses TRBV4-1 and TRBJ2-7, with TRBD1 matching over 7 bases. Unmatched junction bases numbered 14, after V lost 4 bases and J lost 2 bases. Germline assignment: CDR1 MGHRA and CDR2 YSYEKL. CDR3 length equals 17 residues. CDR3 protein: CASSLKQGETVTYEQYF. The CDR3 coding sequence is TGCGCCAGCAGCCTCAAGCAGGGGGAGACAGTTACCTACGAGCAGTACTTC.

This clonotype was seen ten or more times. CDR3 DNA: TGTGCCAGCAGTTCCCATAAAATAGCGGGAGGATCATCATACTACAATGAGCAGTTCTTC. Protein: CASSSHKIAGGSSYYNEQFF. This chain connects TRBV28 to TRBJ2-1; TRBD2 matches 10 bases. Germline CDR1 MDHEN, CDR2 SYDVKM. V was clipped by 4 bases and J by 3 bases; unmatched bases: 18. This CDR3 has 20 residues.

Comment on this clonotype: It may be a read error: a sequence one base away is much more abundant. The rearrangement links TRBV18 to TRBJ2-4; 9 bases line up with TRBD1. Germline-derived CDR1 and CDR2 are KGHSH and LQKENI. This CDR3 contains 13 residues. Trimming cost V 8 bases and J 6 bases; bases outside gene matches: 5. The CDR3 spells CASNGTGINIQYF. The CDR3 bases are TGTGCCAGCAATGGGACAGGGATAAACATTCAGTACTTC.

The chain has TRBV29-1 and TRBJ2-7, with 7 positions matching TRBD2. With 5 bases clipped from V and 6 bases from J, the junction kept 4 bases outside the gene matches. Germline CDR1 is SQVTM and CDR2 is ANQGSEA. CDR3 length: 11 amino acids. The CDR3: CSVIREGEQYF. Written as DNA, the CDR3 is TGCAGCGTTATCAGGGAGGGCGAGCAGTACTTC.

In this sample, this clonotype turned up many times. The chain links TRBV28 to TRBJ2-3; 12 positions agree with TRBD1. The germline V gene encodes CDR1 MDHEN and CDR2 SYDVKM. The CDR3 length is 17 residues. Trimming at V came to 6 bases and at J to 5 bases, leaving 12 bases not matched to a gene. The CDR3 protein is CASSRPRDRGRGDTQYF. CDR3 bases: TGTGCCAGCAGCCGACCCCGGGACAGGGGGCGAGGAGATACGCAGTATTTT.

This clonotype was counted a few times. The chain carries TRBV7-2 and TRBJ2-7, with D tentatively TRBD2 (6 bases). The germline V gene encodes CDR1 SGHTA and CDR2 FQGNSA. V lost 4 bases, J lost 4 bases, and 20 bases lay in between. This CDR3 comprises 16 residues. CDR3 nucleotide sequence: TGTGCCAGCAGCTCAGAATTTAGCGGTAGCCGATACGAGCAGTACTTC. This sequence encodes CASSSEFSGSRYEQYF.

The rearrangement joins TRBV28 to TRBJ1-5, with D hard to call. CDR3 size: 13 residues. V dropped 2 bases and J dropped 8 bases, with 10 bases sitting between them. CDR1 MDHEN and CDR2 SYDVKM come from the germline V gene. DNA for the CDR3: TGTGCCAGCAGTTTAGGGAGTCTGGAGCCCCAGCATTTT. Its protein is CASSLGSLEPQHF.

This clonotype showed up many times. The gene calls are TRBV5-4 and TRBJ2-7; D possibly corresponds to TRBD2 (6 bases). The V gene lost 2 bases and the J gene lost 0 bases, with 18 bases spanning the gap. CDR3 length equals 17 residues. Germline assignment: CDR1 SGHNT and CDR2 YYREEE (reference sequence). CDR3 residues: CASSFGGSGTASYEQYF. For the CDR3, the DNA is TGTGCCAGCAGCTTCGGAGGGTCCGGGACGGCCTCCTACGAGCAGTACTTC. Filled out from reference TRBV5-4 and TRBJ2-7, the complete variable domain reads ETGVTQSPTHLIKTRGQQVTLRCSSQSGHNTVSWYQQALGQGPQFIFQYYREEENGRGNFPPRFSGLQFPNYSSELNVNALELDDSALYLCASSFGGSGTASYEQYFGPGTRLTVT.

This clonotype has a count of ten or more. J is TRBJ2-7 and V is TRBV11-2, with D tentatively TRBD1 (6 bases). Looked up from germline, CDR1 is SGHAT and CDR2 is FQNNGV. V lost 1 base and J 4 bases, leaving 17 bases between the germline ends. There are 16 residues in the CDR3. CDR3 protein: CASSLVWDIDQYEQYF. The CDR3 bases are TGTGCCAGCAGCTTAGTGTGGGACATCGACCAATACGAGCAGTACTTC.

The table lists this clonotype with many counts. The V and J genes are TRBV9 and TRBJ1-2, with TRBD1 as a possible D gene (5 bases). This CDR3 region has 14 residues. Per germline, CDR1 SGDLS and CDR2 YYNGEE. Deletions cut 1 base from V and 7 bases from J, with 14 bases between. CDR3 sequence reads: CASSVMGEPSGYTF. CDR3 bases: TGTGCCAGCAGCGTAATGGGGGAACCCTCTGGCTACACCTTC. Together with reference TRBV9 and TRBJ1-2, the CDR3 gives the full variable domain: DSGVTQTPKHLITATGQRVTLRCSPRSGDLSVYWYQQSLDQGLQFLIQYYNGEERAKGNILERFSAQQFPDLHSELNLSSLELGDSALYFCASSVMGEPSGYTFGSGTRLTVV.

The V call is TRBV7-2, the J call TRBJ2-3, with 7 bases identical to TRBD2. CDR1 and CDR2 (germline): SGHTA, FQGNSA. V shed 4 bases and J 6 bases; nucleotides not matched to a gene: 4. The CDR3 length is 13 residues. The CDR3 is CASSWGEGDTQYF. In nucleotides, the CDR3 is TGTGCCAGCAGCTGGGGGGAGGGCGATACGCAGTATTTT.

This clonotype was detected many times. The rearrangement uses TRBV25-1 and TRBJ2-7; TRBD1 agrees at 9 bases. CDR3 size: 15 residues. V dropped 4 bases and J dropped 5; count of bases not matched to a gene: 9. Germline V CDR1 and CDR2: MGHDK, SYGVNS. The CDR3 nucleotides are TGTGCCAGCAGTGCCATGGGGACAGGGTCCAACGAGCAGTACTTC. It encodes CASSAMGTGSNEQYF.

This clonotype appeared a single time. The germline gene is not matched at one end of the junction; a read error may be the cause. J is TRBJ1-4 and V is TRBV5-5; 8 bases map to TRBD1. The germline V gene encodes CDR1 SGHKS and CDR2 YYEKEE (reference sequence). The CDR3 has 15 amino acids. The CDR3 here is CASSRGTGQNEKPFF. The CDR3 nucleotides read TGTGCCAGCAGCCGGGGGACAGGTCAAAATGAAAAACCGTTTTTT. The complete variable domain, with remaining parts taken from reference TRBV5-5 and TRBJ1-4, reads DAGVTQSPTHLIKTRGQQVTLRCSPISGHKSVSWYQQVLGQGPQFIFQYYEKEERGRGNFPDRFSARQFPNYSSELNVNALLLGDSALYLCASSRGTGQNEKPFFGSGTQLSVL.

This clonotype was recorded at least ten times. J is TRBJ2-4 and V is TRBV30, with D hard to call. Trimming took 5 bases from V and 12 from J, leaving 14 bases between them. The CDR3 is made up of 11 amino acids. Germline V gene data show CDR1 as GTSNPN and CDR2 as SVGIG (reference sequence). CDR3 sequence: CAWALGSSQYF. The CDR3 coding sequence is TGTGCCTGGGCATTGGGGTCCTCTCAGTACTTC.